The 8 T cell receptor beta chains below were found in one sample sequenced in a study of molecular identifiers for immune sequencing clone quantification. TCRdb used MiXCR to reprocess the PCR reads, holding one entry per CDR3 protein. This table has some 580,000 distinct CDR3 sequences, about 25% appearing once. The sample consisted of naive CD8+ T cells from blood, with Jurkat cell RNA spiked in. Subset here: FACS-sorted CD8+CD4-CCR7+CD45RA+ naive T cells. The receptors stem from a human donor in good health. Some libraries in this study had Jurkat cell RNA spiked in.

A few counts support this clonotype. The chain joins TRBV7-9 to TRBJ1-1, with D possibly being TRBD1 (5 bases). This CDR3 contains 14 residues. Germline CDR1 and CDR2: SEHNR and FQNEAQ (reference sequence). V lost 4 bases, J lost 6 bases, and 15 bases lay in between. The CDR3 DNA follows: TGTGCCAGCAGCTCCGGGCCCTGGGGCCCTGAAGCTTTCTTT. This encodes CASSSGPWGPEAFF.

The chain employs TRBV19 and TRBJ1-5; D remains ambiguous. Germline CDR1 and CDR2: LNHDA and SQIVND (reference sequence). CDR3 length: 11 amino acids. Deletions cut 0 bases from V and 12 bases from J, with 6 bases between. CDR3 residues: CASSIESVQHF. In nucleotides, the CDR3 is TGTGCCAGTAGTATAGAGAGTGTCCAGCATTTT.

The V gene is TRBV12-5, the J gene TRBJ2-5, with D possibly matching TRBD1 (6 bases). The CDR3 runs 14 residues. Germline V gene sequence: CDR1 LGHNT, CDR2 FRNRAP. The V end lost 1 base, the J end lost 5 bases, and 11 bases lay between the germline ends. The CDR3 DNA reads TGTGCTAGTGGTTTGGGACCCCAGGGGGAGACCCAGTACTTC. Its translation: CASGLGPQGETQYF.

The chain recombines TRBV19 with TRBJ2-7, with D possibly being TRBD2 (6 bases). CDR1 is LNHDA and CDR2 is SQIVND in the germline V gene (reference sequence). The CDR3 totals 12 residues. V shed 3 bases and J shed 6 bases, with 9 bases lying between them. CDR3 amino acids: CASSMGLTEQYF. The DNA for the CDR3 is TGTGCCAGTAGTATGGGACTGACCGAGCAGTACTTC.

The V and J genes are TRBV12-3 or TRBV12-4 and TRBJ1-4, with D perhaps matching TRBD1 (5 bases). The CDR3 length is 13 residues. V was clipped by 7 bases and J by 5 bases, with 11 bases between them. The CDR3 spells CASTRGSNEKLFF. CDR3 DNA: TGTGCCAGCACAAGGGGATCCAATGAAAAACTGTTTTTT.

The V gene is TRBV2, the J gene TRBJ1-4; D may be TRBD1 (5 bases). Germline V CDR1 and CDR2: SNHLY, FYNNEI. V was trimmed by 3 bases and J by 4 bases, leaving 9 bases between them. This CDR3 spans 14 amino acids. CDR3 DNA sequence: TGTGCCAGCAGTGACGACAGTTTTAATGAAAAACTGTTTTTT. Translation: CASSDDSFNEKLFF. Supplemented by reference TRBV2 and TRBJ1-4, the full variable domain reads EPEVTQTPSHQVTQMGQEVILRCVPISNHLYFYWYRQILGQKVEFLVSFYNNEISEKSEIFDDQFSVERPDGSNFTLKIRSTKLEDSAMYFCASSDDSFNEKLFFGSGTQLSVL.

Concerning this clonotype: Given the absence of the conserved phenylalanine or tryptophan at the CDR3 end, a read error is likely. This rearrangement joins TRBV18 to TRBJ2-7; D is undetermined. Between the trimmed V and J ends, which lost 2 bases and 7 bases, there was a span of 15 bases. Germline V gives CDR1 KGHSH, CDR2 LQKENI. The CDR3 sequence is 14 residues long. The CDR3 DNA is TGTGCCAGCTCACCAAGTGATTCGGTCCAGGAGCAGTACTCC. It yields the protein CASSPSDSVQEQYS.

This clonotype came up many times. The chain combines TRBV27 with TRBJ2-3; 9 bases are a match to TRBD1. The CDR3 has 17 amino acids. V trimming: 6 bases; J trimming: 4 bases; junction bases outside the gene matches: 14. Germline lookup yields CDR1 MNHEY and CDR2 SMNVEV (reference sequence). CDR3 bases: TGTGCCAGCAGCCCTAGGTATCCGGGACAGGGCGCAGATACGCAGTATTTT. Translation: CASSPRYPGQGADTQYF.